Given below is one T cell receptor beta chain in context. The antigen is undetermined. With 60 Vbeta and 13 Jbeta primers, the PCR was carried out. The data were produced by immunoSEQ multiplex PCR, yet TCRdb's version contains in-frame clones alone and is incomplete. The sample carries about 64,000 clones, 60% to 80% recorded once. These data come from a study of cytomegalovirus exposure and HLA in healthy donors. Study-wide results and limits: Both high specificity and high sensitivity reportedly marked the classifier's diagnosis of cytomegalovirus status. Prior analysis indicated that the majority of TCR beta V segments exhibited productivity approximately 90% or approximately 30% of the time. In a later analysis, TCR association rates varied by HLA locus: DRB1 most, HLA-C fewest.

This TCR came from a male donor in good health and CMV-seropositive. Sequenced: PBMCs.

This CDR3 reads CASSWDRPYEQYF. CDR3 DNA sequence: TGCGCCAGCAGCTGGGACAGGCCCTACGAGCAGTACTTC. The chain is built from TRBV5-1 and TRBJ2-7, with 8 bases fitting TRBD1. CDR3 length: 13 residues. The V segment lost 3 bases and the J segment 2 bases; nucleotides outside the gene matches: 1. Germline values: CDR1 SGHRS, CDR2 YFSETQ. The whole variable domain, filled in from reference TRBV5-1 and TRBJ2-7, reads KAGVTQTPRYLIKTRGQQVTLSCSPISGHRSVSWYQQTPGQGLQFLFEYFSETQRNKGNFPGRFSGRQFSNSRSEMNVSTLELGDSALYLCASSWDRPYEQYFGPGTRLTVT.